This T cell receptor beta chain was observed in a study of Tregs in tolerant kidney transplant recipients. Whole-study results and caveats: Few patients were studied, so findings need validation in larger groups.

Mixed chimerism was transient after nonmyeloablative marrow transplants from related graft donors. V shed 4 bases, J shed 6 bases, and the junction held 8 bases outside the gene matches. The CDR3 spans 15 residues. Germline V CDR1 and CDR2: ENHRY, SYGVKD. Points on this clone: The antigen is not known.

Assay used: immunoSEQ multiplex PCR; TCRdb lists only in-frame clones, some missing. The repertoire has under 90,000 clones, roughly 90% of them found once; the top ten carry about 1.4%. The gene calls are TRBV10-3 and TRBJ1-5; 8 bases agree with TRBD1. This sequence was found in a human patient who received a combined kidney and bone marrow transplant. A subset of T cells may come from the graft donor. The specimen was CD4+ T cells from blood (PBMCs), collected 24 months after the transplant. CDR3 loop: CAISASTGVGQPQHF. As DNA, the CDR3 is TGTGCCATCAGTGCATCGACAGGGGTGGGTCAGCCCCAGCATTTT.